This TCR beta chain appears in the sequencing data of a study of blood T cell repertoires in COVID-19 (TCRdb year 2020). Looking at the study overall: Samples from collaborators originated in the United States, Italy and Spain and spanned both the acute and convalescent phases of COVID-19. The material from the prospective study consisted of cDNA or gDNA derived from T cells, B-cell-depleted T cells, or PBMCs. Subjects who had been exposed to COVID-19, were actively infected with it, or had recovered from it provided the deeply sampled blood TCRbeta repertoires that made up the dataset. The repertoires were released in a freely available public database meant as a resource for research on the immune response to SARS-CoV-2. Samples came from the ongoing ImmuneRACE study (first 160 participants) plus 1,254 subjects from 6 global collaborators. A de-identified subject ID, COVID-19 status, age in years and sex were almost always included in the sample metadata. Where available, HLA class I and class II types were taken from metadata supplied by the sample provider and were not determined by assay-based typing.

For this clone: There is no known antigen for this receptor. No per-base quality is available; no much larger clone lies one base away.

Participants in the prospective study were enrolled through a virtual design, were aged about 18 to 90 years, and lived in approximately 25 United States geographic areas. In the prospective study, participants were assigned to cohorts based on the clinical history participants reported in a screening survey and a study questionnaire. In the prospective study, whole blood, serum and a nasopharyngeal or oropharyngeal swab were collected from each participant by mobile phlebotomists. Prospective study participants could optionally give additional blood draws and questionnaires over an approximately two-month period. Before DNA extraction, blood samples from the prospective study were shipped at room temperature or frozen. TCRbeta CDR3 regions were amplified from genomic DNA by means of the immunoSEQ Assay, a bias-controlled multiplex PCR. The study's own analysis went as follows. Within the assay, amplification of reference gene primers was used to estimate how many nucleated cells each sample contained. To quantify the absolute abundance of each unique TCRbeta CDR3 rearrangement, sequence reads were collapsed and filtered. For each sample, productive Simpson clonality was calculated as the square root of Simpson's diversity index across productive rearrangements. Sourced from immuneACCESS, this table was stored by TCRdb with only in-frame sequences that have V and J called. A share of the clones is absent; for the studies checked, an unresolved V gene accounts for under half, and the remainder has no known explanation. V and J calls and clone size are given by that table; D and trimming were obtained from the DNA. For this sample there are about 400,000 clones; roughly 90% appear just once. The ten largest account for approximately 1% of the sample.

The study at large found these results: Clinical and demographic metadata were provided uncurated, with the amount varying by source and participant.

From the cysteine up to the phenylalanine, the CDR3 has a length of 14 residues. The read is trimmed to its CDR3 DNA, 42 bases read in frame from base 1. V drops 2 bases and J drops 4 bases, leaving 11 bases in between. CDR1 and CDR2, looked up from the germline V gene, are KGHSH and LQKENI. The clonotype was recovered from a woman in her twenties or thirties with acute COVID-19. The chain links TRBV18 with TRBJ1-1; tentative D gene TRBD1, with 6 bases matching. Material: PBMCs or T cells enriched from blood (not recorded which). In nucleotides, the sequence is TGTGCCAGCTCACCATCGGGGGGGGCCACTGAAGCTTTCTTT. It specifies CASSPSGGATEAFF.